Shown below are 31 T cell receptor beta chains from a single sample sequenced in a study of blood T cell repertoires in COVID-19. Generated by immunoSEQ multiplex PCR, the TCRdb table keeps only in-frame clones and is missing some. The sample records a few hundred thousand clones, 70% to 90% being singletons. The source material was PBMCs or T cells enriched from blood (not recorded which). The origin of the receptors is a woman between 50 and 59 years old who had recovered from COVID-19.

This chain uses TRBV6-9 with TRBJ1-5; D not certain. Germline V gene data show CDR1 as MNHGY and CDR2 as SVAAGI. This CDR3 has 15 residues. With 3 bases removed from V and 0 bases from J, the gap between germline ends came to 9 bases. The CDR3 protein is CASSYGQASNQPQHF. Written as DNA, the CDR3 is TGTGCCAGCAGTTACGGCCAGGCTAGCAATCAGCCCCAGCATTTT.

The gene calls are TRBV9 and TRBJ2-1; no definite D call. The V gene's germline CDR1 is SGDLS and CDR2 YYNGEE. The CDR3 has 14 amino acids. The V gene lost 0 bases and the J gene lost 5 bases, with 9 bases spanning the gap. The CDR3 DNA is TGTGCCAGCAGCGTAGCCCTCCTCGACAATGAGCAGTTCTTC. Its translation is CASSVALLDNEQFF.

The gene calls are TRBV7-9 and TRBJ1-5; D is uncertain. This CDR3 comprises 13 residues. With 3 bases removed from V and 6 bases from J, the gap between germline ends came to 9 bases. The germline V gene has CDR1 SEHNR and CDR2 FQNEAQ (reference sequence). Here the CDR3 DNA reads TGTGCCAGCAGCTTGGACGGGGTTCAGCCCCAGCATTTT. As protein: CASSLDGVQPQHF.

V gene TRBV5-4 combines with J gene TRBJ2-7; 14 nucleotides match TRBD2. The germline gives CDR1 SGHNT, CDR2 YYREEE (reference sequence). The J segment lost 7 bases and the V segment lost 0 bases, leaving 3 bases of the junction unmatched. This CDR3 is built from 15 residues. For the CDR3, the DNA is TGTGCCAGCAGCTTGGGGGGACTAGCGGGAGTTGAGCAGTACTTC. Its protein is CASSLGGLAGVEQYF.

The chain links TRBV9 to TRBJ2-2; D is possibly TRBD2 (5 bases). Germline assignment: CDR1 SGDLS and CDR2 YYNGEE. This CDR3 contains 17 residues. Trimming pared 3 bases from V and 1 base from J, leaving 16 bases between. CDR3 DNA: TGTGCCAGCAGCGGTCTTCGAGGGAATAAGAACACCGGGGAGCTGTTTTTT. This codes for CASSGLRGNKNTGELFF.

The table lists this clone with many counts. The genes are TRBV6-6 and TRBJ1-5; 12 nucleotides agree with TRBD1. The J segment lost 7 bases and the V segment lost 6 bases, leaving 19 bases of the junction unmatched. Germline-derived CDR1 and CDR2 are MNHNY and SVGAGI (reference sequence). This CDR3 is built from 19 residues. CDR3 coding DNA: TGTGCCAGCAGCTCGGGACAGGGGGCGATAGGTTTTTCCGACCAGCCCCAGCATTTT. It encodes CASSSGQGAIGFSDQPQHF.

J is TRBJ1-2 and V is TRBV5-5, with a tentative D call TRBD1 (5 bases). This CDR3 has 15 residues. Germline loops: CDR1 SGHKS, CDR2 YYEKEE (reference sequence). Trimming took 4 bases from V and 2 from J, leaving 15 bases between them. CDR3 in DNA: TGTGCCAGCAGCATCGTCCCTCAGGGAAACTATGGCTACACCTTC. This translates into CASSIVPQGNYGYTF.

This chain uses TRBV4-3 with TRBJ1-1; D perhaps matches TRBD1 (6 bases). Trimming took off 0 bases at V and 4 bases at J, with 12 bases between the two ends. This CDR3 is built from 15 residues. Germline CDR1 is LGHNA and CDR2 is YSLEER. DNA for the CDR3: TGCGCCAGCAGCCAAGATCGGGGGGCCTTCACTGAAGCTTTCTTT. This codes for CASSQDRGAFTEAFF.

The chain uses TRBV7-2 and TRBJ2-5; 11 bases agree with TRBD1. The CDR3 is 17 amino acids. The junction had 8 bases not matched to a gene; V was cut back by 5 bases and J by 0 bases. The V gene's germline CDR1 is SGHTA and CDR2 FQGNSA. The CDR3 nucleotides are TGTGCCAGCAGCATCTCCGGGACAGGGGGTAACCAAGAGACCCAGTACTTC. Its protein is CASSISGTGGNQETQYF.

CDR3 sequence reads: CASSGSPGGLGYTF. The CDR3 DNA reads TGTGCCAGCAGCGGATCCCCAGGGGGACTTGGCTACACCTTC. The chain recombines TRBV11-2 with TRBJ1-2; 7 positions agree with TRBD1. The CDR3 extends over 14 amino acids. Unmatched junction bases numbered 10, after V lost 5 bases and J lost 7 bases. Germline V CDR1 and CDR2: SGHAT, FQNNGV.

The chain employs TRBV5-1 and TRBJ1-2; 10 positions match TRBD1. The CDR3 loop spans 14 amino acids. Per germline, CDR1 SGHRS and CDR2 YFSETQ. The J segment lost 3 bases and the V segment lost 3 bases, leaving 2 bases of the junction unmatched. CDR3 sequence reads: CASSSGTGDYGYTF. In nucleotides, the CDR3 is TGCGCCAGCAGCTCCGGGACAGGGGACTATGGCTACACCTTC. Combining the CDR3 with reference TRBV5-1 and TRBJ1-2 gives the whole variable domain KAGVTQTPRYLIKTRGQQVTLSCSPISGHRSVSWYQQTPGQGLQFLFEYFSETQRNKGNFPGRFSGRQFSNSRSEMNVSTLELGDSALYLCASSSGTGDYGYTFGSGTRLTVV.

The sample holds a few counts of this clone. The gene calls are TRBV6-5 and TRBJ1-6, with no clear D. Germline CDR1 and CDR2: MNHEY and SVGAGI. Trimming removed 5 bases at V and 8 bases at J, with 10 bases between. The CDR3 contains 13 residues. The CDR3 spells CASSPPGYSPLHF. In DNA, the CDR3 is TGTGCCAGCAGTCCTCCAGGTTATTCACCCCTCCACTTT.

This clone was detected a few times. The CDR3, as DNA: TGTGCCAGCAGTGAAGCTCGCCAAGAGACCCAGTACTTC. Protein product: CASSEARQETQYF. The V gene is TRBV2, the J gene TRBJ2-5; no reliable D call. The CDR3 runs 13 residues. Trimming took off 0 bases at V and 1 base at J, with 3 bases between the two ends. Germline loops: CDR1 SNHLY, CDR2 FYNNEI.

V and J are TRBV20-1 and TRBJ2-4; D is unclear. This CDR3 has 11 residues. The germline V and J ends were trimmed by 7 bases and 0 bases, with 4 bases remaining between them. Per the germline V gene, CDR1 is DFQATT and CDR2 is SNEGSKA (reference sequence). CDR3 region: CSGLAKNIQYF. The CDR3 DNA sequence: TGCAGTGGACTAGCCAAAAACATTCAGTACTTC.

The chain joins TRBV2 to TRBJ2-7; D is unclear. V lost 2 bases and J lost 5, with 13 bases in between. This CDR3 comprises 14 residues. CDR1 and CDR2 from the germline V gene are SNHLY and FYNNEI. CDR3 sequence: CASSERSQINEQYF. The CDR3 DNA reads as TGTGCCAGCAGTGAAAGGAGTCAGATAAACGAGCAGTACTTC.

V gene TRBV28 combines with J gene TRBJ1-2; 7 bases fit TRBD1. The CDR3 spans 16 residues. Germline assignment: CDR1 MDHEN and CDR2 SYDVKM. J was trimmed by 5 bases and V by 2 bases; bases with no gene match: 11. The DNA of the CDR3 is TGTGCCAGCAGTTTAAGGGTCACAGGGGCCCCATATGGCTACACCTTC. Translating it yields CASSLRVTGAPYGYTF.

The chain uses TRBV19 and TRBJ1-5; 10 bases are shared with TRBD1. Germline CDR1 LNHDA, CDR2 SQIVND (reference sequence). V gave up 1 base and J gave up 11 bases; unmatched junction bases: 8. This CDR3 is 15 amino acids long. The CDR3 DNA sequence: TGTGCCAGTAGTATAGTCGACAGGGGGCTATGGACCCAGCATTTT. This codes for CASSIVDRGLWTQHF.

The chain uses TRBV14 and TRBJ2-6; D perhaps matches TRBD1 (5 bases). The CDR3 loop spans 15 amino acids. CDR1 and CDR2 from the germline V gene are SGHDN and FVKESK. With 5 bases removed from V and 0 bases from J, the gap between germline ends came to 8 bases. Here the CDR3 reads CASSLQASGANVLTF. The CDR3 DNA follows: TGTGCCAGCAGCTTACAGGCCTCTGGGGCCAACGTCCTGACTTTC. Based on the CDR3 plus reference TRBV14 and TRBJ2-6, the full variable domain is EAGVTQFPSHSVIEKGQTVTLRCDPISGHDNLYWYRRVMGKEIKFLLHFVKESKQDESGMPNNRFLAERTGGTYSTLKVQPAELEDSGVYFCASSLQASGANVLTFGAGSRLTVL.

The chain combines TRBV15 with TRBJ2-1; TRBD2 matches 7 bases. V trimming: 1 base; J trimming: 9 bases; junction bases outside the gene matches: 6. The CDR3 runs 14 residues. CDR1 is LNHNV and CDR2 is YYDKDF in the germline V gene (reference sequence). The CDR3 DNA reads TGTGCCACCAGCAGAGCTAGGACTAGGGGTGAGCAGTTCTTC. Protein product: CATSRARTRGEQFF.

The J gene is TRBJ1-2, the V gene TRBV3-1 (or the pseudogene TRBV3-2); 7 nucleotides line up with TRBD1. CDR3 size: 12 residues. With 6 bases clipped from V and 7 bases from J, the junction kept 5 bases outside the gene matches. Germline V CDR1 and CDR2: LGHDT, YNNKEL (reference sequence). In DNA form, the CDR3 reads TGTGCCAGCAGTGGGACAGATCCTGGCTACACCTTC. Its protein product is CASSGTDPGYTF.

The table lists this clone with many counts. The V call is TRBV6-5, the J call TRBJ1-2; no firm D call. V was clipped by 4 bases and J by 2 bases, with 8 bases between them. Germline assignment: CDR1 MNHEY and CDR2 SVGAGI. The CDR3 is 13 residues long. In nucleotides, the CDR3 is TGTGCCAGCAGTTTCCAACAAAACTATGGCTACACCTTC. Amino acids: CASSFQQNYGYTF.

The genes are TRBV27 and TRBJ2-7; D is unclear. CDR3 length: 13 residues. V lost 3 bases and J lost 0, with 6 bases in between. Germline V gene lookup returns CDR1 MNHEY and CDR2 SMNVEV (reference sequence). The CDR3 loop reads CASSFFSSYEQYF. The CDR3 DNA reads TGTGCCAGCAGTTTTTTCAGCTCCTACGAGCAGTACTTC.

The chain carries TRBV6-5 and TRBJ2-5, with D possibly matching TRBD2 (6 bases). CDR3 length equals 14 residues. CDR1 is MNHEY, CDR2 SVGAGI, per germline. V shed 0 bases and J shed 4 bases, with 9 bases lying between them. The chain's CDR3 is CASSYSSSGETQYF. CDR3 nucleotide sequence: TGTGCCAGCAGTTACTCGAGTAGCGGAGAGACCCAGTACTTC.

The V and J genes are TRBV28 and TRBJ2-3; 11 nucleotides match TRBD2. The germline V gene encodes CDR1 MDHEN and CDR2 SYDVKM. With V trimmed by 7 bases and J by 3 bases, 9 bases remained unmatched. This CDR3 spans 16 amino acids. This CDR3 reads CASNPLAGVVTDTQYF. The CDR3 DNA is TGTGCCAGCAATCCACTAGCGGGAGTGGTGACAGATACGCAGTATTTT.

V usage is TRBV29-1 and J usage is TRBJ2-7; the match to TRBD2 covers 8 bases. CDR1 is SQVTM and CDR2 is ANQGSEA in the germline V gene. The CDR3 loop spans 11 amino acids. Trimming cost V 7 bases and J 5 bases; bases outside gene matches: 4. CDR3 protein: CSGGLGDEQYF. DNA for the CDR3: TGCAGCGGGGGACTAGGAGACGAGCAGTACTTC.

A single count supports this clone. The genes are TRBV27 and TRBJ1-1, with TRBD1 as a possible D gene (6 bases). Germline V CDR1 and CDR2: MNHEY, SMNVEV (reference sequence). V was shortened by 0 bases and J by 7 bases, with 21 bases between the two germline ends. CDR3 length: 17 residues. CDR3 nucleotide sequence: TGTGCCAGCAGTTTATCCCCCCCCGAACAGGGCGGGAGTGAAGCTTTCTTT. Translated, it gives CASSLSPPEQGGSEAFF.

The chain carries TRBV19 and TRBJ2-1; weak D call: TRBD2 (5 bases). Trimming shortened V by 2 bases and J by 7 bases, and 15 bases separated the two germline ends. The germline CDR1 and CDR2 sequences are LNHDA and SQIVND (reference sequence). The CDR3 has 15 residues. The CDR3 reads CASSIYGTGKNEQFF. In DNA form, the CDR3 reads TGTGCCAGTAGTATATATGGCACGGGGAAAAATGAGCAGTTCTTC. The full variable domain, in which reference TRBV19 and TRBJ2-1 provide the parts outside the CDR3, is DGGITQSPKYLFRKEGQNVTLSCEQNLNHDAMYWYRQDPGQGLRLIYYSQIVNDFQKGDIAEGYSVSREKKESFPLTVTSAQKNPTAFYLCASSIYGTGKNEQFFGPGTRLTVL.

The rearrangement uses TRBV29-1 and TRBJ1-1; D gene uncertain. Germline-derived CDR1 and CDR2 are SQVTM and ANQGSEA. CDR3 length equals 14 residues. V dropped 5 bases and J dropped 0 bases, with 13 bases sitting between them. The CDR3 protein is CSVIAELMNTEAFF. CDR3 sequence (DNA): TGCAGCGTTATAGCAGAACTCATGAACACTGAAGCTTTCTTT.

V gene TRBV3-1 (or the pseudogene TRBV3-2) combines with J gene TRBJ2-1; TRBD2 might be the D (6 bases). Germline assignment: CDR1 LGHDT and CDR2 YNNKEL (reference sequence). This CDR3 region has 16 residues. V gave up 3 bases and J gave up 4 bases, with 16 bases separating them. The CDR3 here is CASSHGLASSYNEQFF. As DNA, the CDR3 is TGTGCCAGCAGCCACGGCCTAGCGTCTTCTTACAATGAGCAGTTCTTC.

The rearrangement joins TRBV4-1 to TRBJ2-1; TRBD2 might be the D (5 bases). V dropped 5 bases and J dropped 5 bases, with 16 bases sitting between them. The CDR3 runs 15 residues. Per the germline V gene, CDR1 is MGHRA and CDR2 is YSYEKL. The CDR3: CASSSPPTGNNEQFF. The CDR3 DNA reads TGCGCCAGCAGCTCACCCCCTACGGGGAACAATGAGCAGTTCTTC.

The gene calls are TRBV3-1 (or the pseudogene TRBV3-2) and TRBJ2-2; TRBD1 matches 10 bases. The V and J ends lost 5 bases and 5 bases, in that order; junction bases with no gene match: 8. The length of the CDR3 is 16 residues. Per the germline V gene, CDR1 is LGHDT and CDR2 is YNNKEL (reference sequence). The CDR3 sequence is CASSARDRGETGELFF. CDR3 coding DNA: TGTGCCAGCAGCGCCCGGGACAGGGGAGAGACCGGGGAGCTGTTTTTT.